This TCR beta chain was recorded in a study of shared clonotypes between healthy human individuals. The naive CD8 subset, CD45RO-negative cells positively selected for CCR7, excluded terminally differentiated effector memory CD45RA+ cells. CDR3 size: 16 residues. Trimming stripped 2 bases from V and 2 bases from J, with 13 bases between. The germline CDR1 and CDR2 sequences are SEHNR and FQNEAQ (reference sequence). Sequencing used immunoSEQ multiplex PCR; TCRdb keeps in-frame clones, though not all of them. There are some 2 million clones in the sample; just under 95% occur only once, and 1% to 1.5% lies in the top ten.

The receptor comes from a man in his late teens or twenties in good health. The V and J genes are TRBV7-9 and TRBJ2-1; D possibly uses TRBD1 or TRBD2 (6 bases each). Source material: naive CD8+ T cells sorted from blood. Written as DNA, the CDR3 is TGTGCCAGCAGCTTATGGGGCGGGGACACCTACAATGAGCAGTTCTTC. Its protein is CASSLWGGDTYNEQFF. The full variable domain, with the rest looked up from reference TRBV7-9 and TRBJ2-1, is DTGVSQNPRHKITKRGQNVTFRCDPISEHNRLYWYRQTLGQGPEFLTYFQNEAQLEKSRLLSDRFSAERPKGSFSTLEIQRTEQGDSAMYLCASSLWGGDTYNEQFFGPGTRLTVL.